This T cell receptor beta chain was identified in a study of identical twins. Template switching, a step in the protocol, added a universal primer site, and cDNA carried unique molecular identifiers. TCRdb analysed the 5' RACE reads with MiXCR anew, one entry per CDR3 protein. The sample yields 200,000 to 250,000 distinct CDR3 sequences, about 7.5% seen once. Germline lookup yields CDR1 SGHTA and CDR2 FQGNSA. The V end was cut by 2 bases, the J end by 7 bases, with 15 bases between. The CDR3 consists of 15 residues. The study's findings and limits: A cross-sectional statistical analysis, not follow-up of the same donors, supported the conclusions.

Many counts were recorded for this clonotype. As yet, its antigen is unknown. The same sample was also used in a study of yellow fever vaccine responses in identical twins. That investigation notes: Twins' vaccine T cell responses were reported to seem partly convergent and partly personalized.

The sequence came from a young woman in good health. Sequencing was done on a sample of memory (CD45RO+) T cells sorted from blood. The chain links TRBV7-2 to TRBJ1-5; a weak D match, TRBD1 (6 bases). The DNA for the CDR3 is TGTGCCAGCAGCTTAACGCAAGGGGGTGGGCAGCCCCAGCATTTT. Translation: CASSLTQGGGQPQHF.